These 9 T cell receptor beta chains were all obtained from the same sample, sequenced in a study of T-cell reconstitution after alpha-beta-depleted transplantation in children. The authors prepared the TCRbeta library with unique molecular identifiers. TCRdb independently ran MiXCR on the PCR reads; one entry per CDR3 protein. The repertoire holds 90,000 to 100,000 distinct CDR3 sequences, roughly a quarter seen once, with about 21% in the top ten. The specimen was PBMCs, collected before TCRalphabeta/CD19-depleted stem cell transplant. The receptors originated from a boy aged 2 to 10 with acute lymphoblastic leukemia, due to receive a stem cell transplant.

This rearrangement joins TRBV28 to TRBJ2-1; 8 positions agree with TRBD2. Germline trimming cut 4 bases from V and 8 bases from J; bases unmatched to any gene: 13. Per the germline V gene, CDR1 is MDHEN and CDR2 is SYDVKM. The CDR3 spans 16 residues. The CDR3 region has the DNA TGTGCCAGCAGTTCCCCGCCCAGCGGGAGAGGGGATGAGCAGTTCTTC. Its translation: CASSSPPSGRGDEQFF.

The rearrangement links TRBV25-1 to TRBJ2-2, with D unresolved. In germline, CDR1 is MGHDK, CDR2 SYGVNS. Trimming took 4 bases from V and 3 from J, leaving 9 bases between them. This CDR3 region has 14 residues. The CDR3 coding sequence is TGTGCCAGCAGTGCGGGTCTTTACACCGGGGAGCTGTTTTTT. Its translation is CASSAGLYTGELFF.

This CDR3 is CASSLLGPPAGELFF. The CDR3 DNA is TGCGCCAGCAGCTTGCTGGGACCCCCAGCCGGGGAGCTGTTTTTT. The chain joins TRBV5-1 to TRBJ2-2; D may match TRBD1 or TRBD2 (5 bases each). CDR1 and CDR2 from the germline V gene are SGHRS and YFSETQ. The CDR3 length is 15 residues. Trimming took off 1 base at V and 6 bases at J, with 13 bases between the two ends.

This clonotype was seen more than once but under ten times. The gene calls are TRBV4-1 and TRBJ1-5, with D possibly TRBD1 on 5 matching bases. This CDR3 region has 15 residues. CDR1 is MGHRA, CDR2 YSYEKL, per germline. V gave up 1 base and J gave up 9 bases, with 16 bases separating them. Here the CDR3 reads CASSQVGEGVGPQHF. The CDR3 DNA sequence: TGCGCCAGCAGCCAAGTGGGGGAGGGCGTTGGGCCCCAGCATTTT.

Only a few counts were recorded for this clonotype. V and J are TRBV12-3 or TRBV12-4 and TRBJ1-6; 8 positions match TRBD1. The J segment lost 10 bases and the V segment lost 7 bases, leaving 6 bases of the junction unmatched. This CDR3 spans 13 amino acids. The CDR3 protein is CASKGRGRSPLHF. CDR3 nucleotides: TGTGCCAGCAAGGGCAGGGGGCGATCACCCCTCCACTTT.

This clonotype showed up just a few times. The chain carries TRBV5-1 and TRBJ2-1; TRBD2 aligns across 7 bases. The CDR3 consists of 16 residues. Trimming at V came to 2 bases and at J to 5 bases, leaving 10 bases not matched to a gene. Germline CDR1 is SGHRS and CDR2 is YFSETQ. The CDR3 region is CASSLSPGLTNNEQFF. For the CDR3, the DNA is TGCGCCAGCAGCTTATCACCGGGACTAACTAACAATGAGCAGTTCTTC. The full variable domain, with the rest looked up from reference TRBV5-1 and TRBJ2-1, is KAGVTQTPRYLIKTRGQQVTLSCSPISGHRSVSWYQQTPGQGLQFLFEYFSETQRNKGNFPGRFSGRQFSNSRSEMNVSTLELGDSALYLCASSLSPGLTNNEQFFGPGTRLTVL.

The V and J genes are TRBV19 and TRBJ1-5, with a possible D match to TRBD1 (5 bases). CDR3 length: 16 amino acids. V was cut by 5 bases and J by 0 bases, with 14 bases left in between. From germline, CDR1 is LNHDA and CDR2 SQIVND (reference sequence). The CDR3 DNA reads as TGTGCCAGTAGTCGCGGGGCGGGGAATAGCAATCAGCCCCAGCATTTT. As protein: CASSRGAGNSNQPQHF.

V is TRBV11-1 and J is TRBJ2-6; no clear D gene. V lost 5 bases, J lost 1 base, and 18 bases lay in between. The CDR3 covers 18 residues. Germline CDR1 SGHAT, CDR2 FQDESV (reference sequence). CDR3 amino acids: CASSKGQTEVSGANVLTF. The CDR3 DNA is TGTGCCAGCAGCAAGGGCCAAACCGAAGTATCTGGGGCCAACGTCCTGACTTTC.

The chain combines TRBV12-3 or TRBV12-4 with TRBJ2-1; a possible D gene is TRBD2 (7 bases). CDR3 length equals 17 residues. Trimming stripped 5 bases from V and 5 bases from J, with 22 bases between. CDR3 DNA: TGTGCCAGCAGTCGGCTCGCTAGCGGAGGGACACACAATGAGCAGTTCTTC. Translated, it gives CASSRLASGGTHNEQFF.